These 32 T cell receptor beta chains originate from one sample sequenced in a study of prognosis after radiotherapy for stage I lung cancer. By two-round multiplex PCR, the TCR beta CDR3 was amplified from genomic DNA. First-round PCR used primers specific to each TRBV and TRBJ gene. TCRdb re-analysed the multiplex PCR reads in MiXCR, keeping a single row per CDR3 protein. This sample has roughly 14,000 distinct CDR3 sequences, with around a quarter found just once. The sample in question was PBMCs, obtained before or after stereotactic body radiation therapy (not recorded which). These TCRs come from a donor of 50 years or more with non-small cell lung cancer.

This clonotype qualifies as medium-sized. The rearrangement joins TRBV2 to TRBJ2-1, with 12 bases lining up with TRBD2. The J segment lost 5 bases and the V segment lost 6 bases, leaving 2 bases of the junction unmatched. CDR3 length: 14 residues. Germline CDR1 SNHLY, CDR2 FYNNEI. CDR3 in amino acids: CASRWTSGNNEQFF. CDR3 bases: TGTGCCAGCAGGTGGACTAGCGGGAACAATGAGCAGTTCTTC.

By sample fraction, this clonotype is medium-sized. The chain recombines TRBV7-9 with TRBJ2-3, with TRBD2 as a possible D gene (6 bases). Germline V CDR1 and CDR2: SEHNR, FQNEAQ (reference sequence). The CDR3 is made up of 14 amino acids. The ends were cut back, 2 bases at V and 1 base at J, with 7 bases in the middle. The CDR3: CASSLTGGTDTQYF. The CDR3 nucleotides are TGTGCCAGCAGCTTAACGGGGGGCACAGATACGCAGTATTTT.

This clonotype was observed at least ten times. This sequence joins TRBV7-9 and TRBJ2-5, with TRBD2 matching 14 bases. V trimming: 3 bases; J trimming: 3 bases; junction bases outside the gene matches: 0. Per the germline V gene, CDR1 is SEHNR and CDR2 is FQNEAQ (reference sequence). The CDR3 covers 15 residues. The CDR3 nucleotides read TGTGCCAGCAGCTTGGGACTAGCGGGAGAAGAGACCCAGTACTTC. Translating gives CASSLGLAGEETQYF.

This clonotype showed up many times. V usage is TRBV9 and J usage is TRBJ1-1; D might be TRBD1 (6 bases). The CDR3 has 13 amino acids. With 3 bases removed from V and 4 bases from J, the gap between germline ends came to 10 bases. Germline V gene data show CDR1 as SGDLS and CDR2 as YYNGEE. CDR3 nucleotide sequence: TGTGCCAGCAGCGGGGGACAATTCACTGAAGCTTTCTTT. Translating it yields CASSGGQFTEAFF.

This clonotype was counted many times. Compared with germline, one end of the junction differs, possibly owing to a read error. This chain connects TRBV28 to TRBJ1-5, with TRBD1 identical over 9 bases. This CDR3 spans 17 amino acids. The germline CDR1 and CDR2 sequences are MDHEN and SYDVKM. The CDR3 region is CASSPRDRAWGNRPQHF. DNA of the CDR3: TGTGCCAGCAGTCCCCGGGACAGGGCGTGGGGCAATCGGCCCCAGCATTTT.

This clonotype showed up many times. The chain carries TRBV28 and TRBJ2-5, with D tentatively TRBD2 (6 bases). Trimming removed 5 bases at V and 1 base at J, with 11 bases between. Germline V lookup: CDR1 MDHEN, CDR2 SYDVKM. The CDR3 is 14 residues long. Written as DNA, the CDR3 is TGTGCCAGCAGTGTCCCGGGAGTCCAAGAGACCCAGTACTTC. Amino acids: CASSVPGVQETQYF. Full variable domain (rest looked up from reference TRBV28 and TRBJ2-5): DVKVTQSSRYLVKRTGEKVFLECVQDMDHENMFWYRQDPGLGLRLIYFSYDVKMKEKGDIPEGYSVSREKKERFSLILESASTNQTSMYLCASSVPGVQETQYFGPGTRLLVL.

In this sample, this clonotype turned up many times. This sequence joins TRBV29-1 and TRBJ2-6; D remains unclear. The V end was cut by 7 bases, the J end by 0 bases, with 16 bases between. CDR1 and CDR2 (germline): SQVTM, ANQGSEA. This CDR3 is built from 16 residues. Written as DNA, the CDR3 is TGCAGCGCCGCGACTGATACCAACTCTGGGGCCAACGTCCTGACTTTC. This gives the protein CSAATDTNSGANVLTF.

This clonotype is judged medium-sized (0.01 to 0.1%). V is TRBV12-3 or TRBV12-4 and J is TRBJ2-3; D is possibly TRBD1 (6 bases). This CDR3 spans 16 amino acids. V lost 6 bases, J lost 0 bases, and 16 bases lay in between. CDR3 nucleotide sequence: TGTGCCAGCAGGAAACTTGGGGGCGAAAGCACAGATACGCAGTATTTT. It specifies CASRKLGGESTDTQYF.

This clonotype is medium-sized in the sample. The chain employs TRBV20-1 and TRBJ2-3; D not certain. The germline V gene encodes CDR1 DFQATT and CDR2 SNEGSKA (reference sequence). Trimming stripped 5 bases from V and 0 bases from J, with 15 bases between. The CDR3 length is 15 residues. The CDR3 DNA follows: TGCAGTGCTGAGGATAGGGAAGCTAGCACAGATACGCAGTATTTT. This codes for CSAEDREASTDTQYF.

This clonotype appeared many times. This chain connects TRBV7-9 to TRBJ2-7, with D perhaps matching TRBD2 (5 bases). Germline CDR1 and CDR2: SEHNR and FQNEAQ (reference sequence). V gave up 4 bases and J gave up 2 bases, with 15 bases separating them. The CDR3 sequence is 15 residues long. The CDR3 DNA follows: TGTGCCAGCAGCTCAGACACGGGGTCCGCCTACGAGCAGTACTTC. This encodes CASSSDTGSAYEQYF.

Ten or more counts support this clonotype. The chain has TRBV3-1 and TRBJ1-1, with a possible D match to TRBD1 (5 bases). Deletions cut 5 bases from V and 1 base from J, with 11 bases between. The germline V gene has CDR1 LGHDT and CDR2 YNNKEL (reference sequence). The CDR3 spans 14 residues. Here the CDR3 DNA reads TGTGCCAGCAGCTCCCGGGGGTCGAACACTGAAGCTTTCTTT. Amino acids: CASSSRGSNTEAFF. Full variable domain (outside the CDR3, taken from reference TRBV3-1 and TRBJ1-1): DTAVSQTPKYLVTQMGNDKSIKCEQNLGHDTMYWYKQDSKKFLKIMFSYNNKELIINETVPNRFSPKSPDKAHLNLHINSLELGDSAVYFCASSSRGSNTEAFFGQGTRLTVV.

This clonotype was recorded at least ten times. The rearrangement links TRBV29-1 to TRBJ2-7; D is unresolved. Germline lookup yields CDR1 SQVTM and CDR2 ANQGSEA. The CDR3 loop spans 14 amino acids. V lost 1 base to trimming and J lost 6 bases, with 16 bases between them. CDR3 DNA sequence: TGCAGCGTTGAAGTACACGGAGTATCCGGCGAGCAGTACTTC. Protein sequence: CSVEVHGVSGEQYF.

On this clonotype: A read error is possible here, since a much larger clone lies one base away. The V gene is TRBV6-5, the J gene TRBJ2-7; D is unclear. Per germline, CDR1 MNHEY and CDR2 SVGAGI. V was cut by 3 bases and J by 3 bases, with 9 bases left in between. The CDR3 runs to 13 residues. The CDR3 sequence: CASSYGLFYEQYF. Written as DNA, the CDR3 is TGTGCCAGCAGTTATGGGTTATTCTACGAGCAGTACTTC.

This chain joins TRBV18 and TRBJ2-6, with 7 bases identical to TRBD1. The CDR3 contains 16 residues. V dropped 5 bases and J dropped 2; count of bases not matched to a gene: 6. CDR1 is KGHSH and CDR2 is LQKENI in the germline V gene. This chain's CDR3 is CASSTGVPPGANVLTF. The CDR3 region has the DNA TGTGCCAGCTCAACAGGGGTTCCCCCTGGGGCCAACGTCCTGACTTTC.

This clonotype was recorded many times. The chain links TRBV30 to TRBJ1-4, with D possibly matching TRBD1 (5 bases). V gave up 1 base and J gave up 0 bases, with 15 bases separating them. Germline V lookup: CDR1 GTSNPN, CDR2 SVGIG (reference sequence). The CDR3 spans 17 residues. CDR3 in amino acids: CAWSATLTAATNEKLFF. In DNA, the CDR3 is TGTGCCTGGAGTGCGACATTGACAGCGGCAACTAATGAAAAACTGTTTTTT.

This clonotype is deemed medium-sized (0.01 to 0.1%). V gene TRBV19 combines with J gene TRBJ2-7; the match to TRBD1 covers 9 bases. Germline CDR1 is LNHDA and CDR2 is SQIVND (reference sequence). The V segment lost 9 bases and the J segment 3 bases; nucleotides outside the gene matches: 12. This CDR3 spans 15 amino acids. The DNA for the CDR3 is TGTGCCAGCCGATCCGCCAGGACAGGGGACTACGAGCAGTACTTC. This translates into CASRSARTGDYEQYF.

Turning to this clonotype: Mismatch with germline at one junction end may stem from a read error. The chain combines TRBV7-8 with TRBJ1-5; D is unclear. The germline V gene encodes CDR1 SGHVS and CDR2 FQNEAQ. This CDR3 region has 13 residues. CDR3 in DNA: TGTGCCAGCAGCTTAGCCCGCAATCAGCCCAAGCATTTT. It specifies CASSLARNQPKHF.

Relative to its sample, this clonotype is medium-sized. This chain connects TRBV5-1 to TRBJ2-1; 8 bases are shared with TRBD1. This CDR3 has 14 amino acids. V dropped 6 bases and J dropped 12; count of bases not matched to a gene: 14. Germline CDR1 reads SGHRS; CDR2 reads YFSETQ. Here the CDR3 reads CASNSGTGAIGQFF. The DNA for the CDR3 is TGCGCCAGCAACTCCGGGACAGGCGCTATCGGGCAGTTCTTC.

Worth noting for this clonotype: A single base separates this from a much larger clone, so it may be a read error. V gene TRBV6-1 combines with J gene TRBJ1-4; 7 bases line up with TRBD1. CDR1 is MNHNS and CDR2 is SASEGT in the germline V gene. This CDR3 is built from 18 residues. J lost 8 bases, V lost 5 bases, and 20 bases had no gene match. CDR3 in DNA: TGTGCCAGCAGTCGGTCCACAGGGGTCACAGTCCGGTCAGAAAAACTGTTTTTT. As protein: CASSRSTGVTVRSEKLFF.

This clonotype was counted ten times or more. V is TRBV6-5 and J is TRBJ1-4, with TRBD1 identical over 9 bases. The V segment lost 4 bases and the J segment 6 bases; nucleotides outside the gene matches: 9. The CDR3 consists of 16 residues. The V gene's germline CDR1 is MNHEY and CDR2 SVGAGI. CDR3 nucleotides: TGTGCCAGCAGTTCTACTCCGGGACAGGGTGATGAAAAACTGTTTTTT. Its protein is CASSSTPGQGDEKLFF.

Relative to its sample, this clonotype is medium-sized. The genes are TRBV3-1 and TRBJ1-6; 10 bases line up with TRBD1. The CDR3 runs to 16 residues. Germline V CDR1 and CDR2: LGHDT, YNNKEL (reference sequence). The V segment lost 4 bases and the J segment 5 bases; nucleotides outside the gene matches: 5. Here the CDR3 DNA reads TGTGCCAGCAGCCGGGACAGGGGTATGGATAATTCACCCCTCCACTTT. Amino acids: CASSRDRGMDNSPLHF.

This clonotype is classed as medium-sized. The junction departs from the called germline gene at one end, perhaps through a read error. V gene TRBV6-1 combines with J gene TRBJ1-6, with TRBD1 matching over 8 bases. In germline, CDR1 is MNHNS, CDR2 SASEGT. The CDR3 covers 16 residues. CDR3 sequence (DNA): TGTGCCAGCAAGAACGGGGACAGGAGACATAATTCCCCCCTCCACTTT. Amino acid sequence: CASKNGDRRHNSPLHF.

Note on this clonotype: A far larger clone is one base from this, pointing to a likely read error. This rearrangement joins TRBV6-4 to TRBJ1-6; no clear D. Germline loops: CDR1 MRHNA, CDR2 SNTAGT. CDR3 size: 15 residues. The CDR3 reads CASTLHGSYNSHLHF. CDR3 coding DNA: TGTGCCAGCACCCTACATGGCTCCTATAATTCACACCTCCACTTT.

A remark on this clonotype: A far bigger clonotype differs at one base, so this is likely a read error. The V call is TRBV7-9, the J call TRBJ1-2, with D possibly TRBD1 on 5 matching bases. Trimming removed 1 base from V and 2 bases from J, with 8 bases in between. The CDR3 extends over 14 amino acids. Germline CDR1 SEHNR, CDR2 FQNEAQ (reference sequence). The CDR3 DNA follows: TGTGCCAGCAGCTTAGTACAGGTAAACTATGGCTACACCTTC. As protein: CASSLVQVNYGYTF. The entire variable domain, with the rest obtained from reference TRBV7-9 and TRBJ1-2, is as follows: DTGVSQNPRHKITKRGQNVTFRCDPISEHNRLYWYRQTLGQGPEFLTYFQNEAQLEKSRLLSDRFSAERPKGSFSTLEIQRTEQGDSAMYLCASSLVQVNYGYTFGSGTRLTVV.

This clonotype ranks as medium-sized. The chain uses TRBV28 and TRBJ2-7; 7 nucleotides line up with TRBD2. With V trimmed by 10 bases and J by 0 bases, 6 bases remained unmatched. CDR1 and CDR2 from the germline V gene are MDHEN and SYDVKM. CDR3 length: 13 residues. This CDR3 is CATTTSASYEQYF. CDR3 in DNA: TGTGCCACCACAACTAGCGCCTCCTACGAGCAGTACTTC. Drawing the rest from reference TRBV28 and TRBJ2-7, the complete variable domain is DVKVTQSSRYLVKRTGEKVFLECVQDMDHENMFWYRQDPGLGLRLIYFSYDVKMKEKGDIPEGYSVSREKKERFSLILESASTNQTSMYLCATTTSASYEQYFGPGTRLTVT.

In its sample, this clonotype ranks as medium-sized. The chain employs TRBV15 and TRBJ2-7; the D is unclear. The germline V and J ends were trimmed by 1 base and 2 bases, with 9 bases remaining between them. The CDR3 spans 14 residues. CDR1 is LNHNV and CDR2 is YYDKDF in the germline V gene (reference sequence). CDR3 sequence: CATSRVAGAYEQYF. In DNA form, the CDR3 reads TGTGCCACCAGCAGAGTTGCAGGAGCCTACGAGCAGTACTTC.

By share, this clonotype ranks as medium-sized. The genes are TRBV6-1 and TRBJ2-1; D possibly corresponds to TRBD2 (5 bases). Germline V gene data show CDR1 as MNHNS and CDR2 as SASEGT. The CDR3 length is 14 residues. Between the trimmed V and J ends, which lost 7 bases and 5 bases, there was a span of 15 bases. As DNA, the CDR3 is TGTGCCAGCAATGCTTTCCAGACTAACAATGAGCAGTTCTTC. Translated: CASNAFQTNNEQFF.

The V gene is TRBV5-4, the J gene TRBJ1-2, with 8 bases fitting TRBD1. The CDR3 has 14 amino acids. Trimming removed 3 bases from V and 3 bases from J; junction bases left unmatched: 4. Germline loops: CDR1 SGHNT, CDR2 YYREEE (reference sequence). The CDR3 protein is CASSSRGRDYGYTF. CDR3 bases: TGTGCCAGCAGCTCCAGGGGGCGCGACTATGGCTACACCTTC. The complete variable domain, with remaining parts taken from reference TRBV5-4 and TRBJ1-2, reads ETGVTQSPTHLIKTRGQQVTLRCSSQSGHNTVSWYQQALGQGPQFIFQYYREEENGRGNFPPRFSGLQFPNYSSELNVNALELDDSALYLCASSSRGRDYGYTFGSGTRLTVV.

This clonotype showed up many times. This chain uses TRBV2 with TRBJ1-2; 7 bases match TRBD1. The CDR3 runs 13 residues. In germline, CDR1 is SNHLY, CDR2 FYNNEI. The J segment lost 8 bases and the V segment lost 5 bases, leaving 8 bases of the junction unmatched. The CDR3 protein is CASSRTGASGYTF. The CDR3, as DNA: TGTGCCAGCAGTCGGACAGGCGCATCCGGCTACACCTTC.

This clonotype qualifies as medium-sized (0.01 to 0.1%). The genes are TRBV27 and TRBJ2-1; 8 nucleotides align to TRBD2. CDR1 and CDR2 from the germline V gene are MNHEY and SMNVEV (reference sequence). The CDR3 sequence is 16 residues long. V gave up 10 bases and J gave up 4 bases; unmatched junction bases: 15. The CDR3 is CATTGGGIVGYNEQFF. The CDR3 DNA is TGTGCCACCACCGGGGGGGGGATAGTAGGATACAATGAGCAGTTCTTC.

In this sample, this clonotype is medium-sized. J is TRBJ2-2 and V is TRBV20-1, with 8 positions matching TRBD2. V trimming: 1 base; J trimming: 7 bases; junction bases outside the gene matches: 11. The CDR3 consists of 16 residues. Per the germline V gene, CDR1 is DFQATT and CDR2 is SNEGSKA (reference sequence). The CDR3 region is CSARVYSGKHGGELFF. CDR3 nucleotide sequence: TGCAGTGCTAGAGTTTATAGCGGGAAACATGGCGGGGAGCTGTTTTTT.

This clonotype appeared many times. The chain is built from TRBV20-1 and TRBJ1-2; 11 positions agree with TRBD1. Germline V lookup: CDR1 DFQATT, CDR2 SNEGSKA (reference sequence). The CDR3 is made up of 15 amino acids. The junction had 4 bases not matched to a gene; V was cut back by 0 bases and J by 4 bases. Here the CDR3 DNA reads TGCAGTGCTAGAGAAGTGGACAGGGGGCTCTATGGCTACACCTTC. Residues: CSAREVDRGLYGYTF.